The T cell receptor (beta chain) under discussion was sequenced for a study of blood T cell repertoires in COVID-19 (dated by TCRdb to about 2020). General notes on the study: Samples covering the acute and convalescent phases of COVID-19 were provided by collaborators in the United States, Italy and Spain. The material from the prospective study consisted of cDNA or gDNA derived from T cells, B-cell-depleted T cells, or PBMCs. A de-identified subject ID, COVID-19 status, age in years and sex were almost always included in the sample metadata. Deeply sampled blood TCRbeta repertoires from subjects exposed to, actively infected with, or recovered from COVID-19 were included in the dataset. A freely available public database, intended as a resource for researchers studying the immune response to SARS-CoV-2, is where the repertoires were released. Samples were obtained from the ongoing ImmuneRACE study (first 160 participants) and from 1,254 subjects provided by 6 global collaborators. Where available, HLA class I and class II types were obtained from metadata supplied by the sample provider rather than from assay-based typing.

With respect to this clone: Its target antigen remains unknown. No per-base quality is available; no much larger clone lies one base away.

Collaborating institutions collected whole blood in K2EDTA tubes following their own protocols. Collaborator samples were shipped for TCRbeta analysis as frozen whole blood, isolated PBMCs, or DNA extracted from either sample type. TCRbeta CDR3 regions were amplified from genomic DNA using the immunoSEQ Assay, a bias-controlled multiplex PCR. From the authors' description of their analysis: Within the assay, amplification of reference gene primers was used to estimate how many nucleated cells each sample contained. To quantify the absolute abundance of each unique TCRbeta CDR3 rearrangement, sequence reads were collapsed and filtered. Productive Simpson clonality was computed per sample as the square root of Simpson's diversity index over productive rearrangements. TCRdb took over this immuneACCESS table, retaining in-frame rearrangements with V and J assigned. Such tables are incomplete; in checked studies, under half of the missing clones stem from an unresolved V gene, and the remainder is unexplained. The V and J calls and clone size come from that table; D and trimming were worked out from the DNA. The sample has 65,000 to 75,000 clones on record, 60% to 85% of them singletons. Approximately 21% of the sample rests with the top ten.

Overall study outcomes, separate from this receptor: Clinical and demographic metadata were provided uncurated, with the amount varying by source and participant.

The CDR3, cysteine through phenylalanine, is 16 amino acids long. Only the CDR3 portion is preserved as DNA: 48 bases, with reading frame beginning at the first base. The germline V gene (reference sequence) supplies CDR1 SEHNR and CDR2 FQNEAQ. V has 5 bases trimmed and J has 1 base trimmed; junction bases matching no gene number 8. Sequences were obtained from peripheral blood. The receptor comes from a man aged 65-85 years with acute or convalescent COVID-19. Recombination joined TRBV7-9 with TRBJ1-1; 9 central bases correspond to TRBD1. In nucleotide form, the sequence is TGTGCCAGCAGCCTCTCCGGGACAGGGCCGAACACTGAAGCTTTCTTT. Translated, it gives CASSLSGTGPNTEAFF.